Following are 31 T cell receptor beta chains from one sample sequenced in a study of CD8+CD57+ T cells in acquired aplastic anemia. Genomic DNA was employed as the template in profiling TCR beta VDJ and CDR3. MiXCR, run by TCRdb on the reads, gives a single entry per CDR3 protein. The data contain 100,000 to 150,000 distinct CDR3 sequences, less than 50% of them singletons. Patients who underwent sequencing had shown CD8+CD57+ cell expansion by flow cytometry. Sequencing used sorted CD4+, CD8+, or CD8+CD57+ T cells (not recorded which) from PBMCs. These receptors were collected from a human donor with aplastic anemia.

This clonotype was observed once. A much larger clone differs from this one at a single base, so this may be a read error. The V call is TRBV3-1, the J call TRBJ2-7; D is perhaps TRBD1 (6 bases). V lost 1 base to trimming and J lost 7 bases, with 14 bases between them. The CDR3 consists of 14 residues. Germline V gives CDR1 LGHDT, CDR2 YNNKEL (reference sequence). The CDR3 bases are TGTGCCAGCAGCCAAGTCTGGGGGCAGTGGGAGCAGTACGTC. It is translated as CASSQVWGQWEQYV.

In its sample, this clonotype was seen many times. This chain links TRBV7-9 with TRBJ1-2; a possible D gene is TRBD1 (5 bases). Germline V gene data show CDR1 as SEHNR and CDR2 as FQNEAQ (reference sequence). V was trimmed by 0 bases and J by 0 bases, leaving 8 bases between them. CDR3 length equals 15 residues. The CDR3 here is CASSLAQGPNYGYTF. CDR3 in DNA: TGTGCCAGCAGCTTAGCCCAGGGTCCTAACTATGGCTACACCTTC. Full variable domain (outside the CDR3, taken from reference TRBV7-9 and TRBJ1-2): DTGVSQNPRHKITKRGQNVTFRCDPISEHNRLYWYRQTLGQGPEFLTYFQNEAQLEKSRLLSDRFSAERPKGSFSTLEIQRTEQGDSAMYLCASSLAQGPNYGYTFGSGTRLTVV.

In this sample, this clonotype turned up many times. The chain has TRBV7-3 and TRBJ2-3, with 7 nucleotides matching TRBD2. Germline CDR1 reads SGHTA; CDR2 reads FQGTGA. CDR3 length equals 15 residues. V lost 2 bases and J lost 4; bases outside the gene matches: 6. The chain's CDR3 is CASSLSSGLPDTQYF. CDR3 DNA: TGTGCCAGCAGCTTATCTAGCGGATTACCAGATACGCAGTATTTT.

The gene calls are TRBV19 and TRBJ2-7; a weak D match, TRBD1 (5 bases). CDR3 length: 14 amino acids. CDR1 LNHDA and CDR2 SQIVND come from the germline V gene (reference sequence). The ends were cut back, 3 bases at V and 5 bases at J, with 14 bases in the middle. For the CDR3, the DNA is TGTGCCAGTAGTATGGGTGTTCTGGGGCACGAGCAGTACTTC. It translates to CASSMGVLGHEQYF.

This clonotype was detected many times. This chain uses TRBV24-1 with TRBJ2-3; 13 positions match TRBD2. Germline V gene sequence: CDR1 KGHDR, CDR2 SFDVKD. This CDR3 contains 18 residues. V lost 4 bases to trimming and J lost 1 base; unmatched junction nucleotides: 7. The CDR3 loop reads CATSDTSGGVLGTDTQYF. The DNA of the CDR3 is TGTGCCACCAGTGACACTAGCGGGGGGGTTTTAGGCACAGATACGCAGTATTTT.

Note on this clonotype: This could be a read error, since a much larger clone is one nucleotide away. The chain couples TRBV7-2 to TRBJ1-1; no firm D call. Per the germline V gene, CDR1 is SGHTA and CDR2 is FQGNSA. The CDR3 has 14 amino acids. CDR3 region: CAGSLTALTPEAFF. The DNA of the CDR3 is TGTGCCGGCAGCTTAACGGCCCTAACCCCTGAAGCTTTCTTT. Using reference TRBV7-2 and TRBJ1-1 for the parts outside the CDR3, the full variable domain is GAGVSQSPSNKVTEKGKDVELRCDPISGHTALYWYRQSLGQGLEFLIYFQGNSAPDKSGLPSDRFSAERTGGSVSTLTIQRTQQEDSAVYLCAGSLTALTPEAFFGQGTRLTVV.

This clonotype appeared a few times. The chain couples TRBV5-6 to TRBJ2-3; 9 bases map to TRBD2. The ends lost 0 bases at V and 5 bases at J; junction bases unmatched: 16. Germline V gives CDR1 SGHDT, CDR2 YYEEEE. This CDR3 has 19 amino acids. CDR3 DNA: TGTGCCAGCAGCTTGGAAAGTGGAGGCGGCGGGGGGGGTGGAGATACGCAGTATTTT. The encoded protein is CASSLESGGGGGGGDTQYF.

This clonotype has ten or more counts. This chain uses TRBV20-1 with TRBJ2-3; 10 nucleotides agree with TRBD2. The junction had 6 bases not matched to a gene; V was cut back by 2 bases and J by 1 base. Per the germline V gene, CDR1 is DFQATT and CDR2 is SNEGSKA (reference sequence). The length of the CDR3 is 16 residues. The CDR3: CSARYRAGGRTDTQYF. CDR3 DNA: TGCAGTGCTAGATATCGAGCGGGGGGGCGCACAGATACGCAGTATTTT.

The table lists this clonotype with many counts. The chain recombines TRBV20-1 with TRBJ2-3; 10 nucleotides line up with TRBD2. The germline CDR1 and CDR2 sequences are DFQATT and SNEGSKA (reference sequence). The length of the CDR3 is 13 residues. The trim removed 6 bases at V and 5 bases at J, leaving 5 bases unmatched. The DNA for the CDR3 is TGCAGTGCACCGGGACTAGCGAAAGATACGCAGTATTTT. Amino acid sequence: CSAPGLAKDTQYF.

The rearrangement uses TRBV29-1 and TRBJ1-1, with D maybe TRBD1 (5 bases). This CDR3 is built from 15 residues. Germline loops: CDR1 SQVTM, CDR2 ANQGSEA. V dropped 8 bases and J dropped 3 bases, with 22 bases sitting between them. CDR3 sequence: CSIALDPGAYTEAFF. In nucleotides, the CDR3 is TGCAGCATTGCCTTGGACCCCGGGGCCTACACTGAAGCTTTCTTT.

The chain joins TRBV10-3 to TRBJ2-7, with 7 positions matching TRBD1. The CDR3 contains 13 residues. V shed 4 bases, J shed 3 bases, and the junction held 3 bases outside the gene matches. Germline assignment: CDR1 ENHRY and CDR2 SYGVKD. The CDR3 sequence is CAISGAGGYEQYF. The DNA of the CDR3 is TGTGCCATCAGTGGGGCAGGGGGCTACGAGCAGTACTTC.

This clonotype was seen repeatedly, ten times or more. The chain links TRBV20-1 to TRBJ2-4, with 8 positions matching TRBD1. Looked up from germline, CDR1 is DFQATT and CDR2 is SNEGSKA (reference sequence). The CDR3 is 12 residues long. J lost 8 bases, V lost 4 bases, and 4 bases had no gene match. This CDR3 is CSANLQGDIQYF. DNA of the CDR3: TGCAGTGCTAATTTACAGGGGGACATTCAGTACTTC.

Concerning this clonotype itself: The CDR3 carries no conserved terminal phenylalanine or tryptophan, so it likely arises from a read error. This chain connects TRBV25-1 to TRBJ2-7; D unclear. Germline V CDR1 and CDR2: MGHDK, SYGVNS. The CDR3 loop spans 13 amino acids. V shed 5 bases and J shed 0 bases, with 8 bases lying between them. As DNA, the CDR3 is TGTGCCAGCAGTAGGAGTGGCTCCTACGAGCAGTACCTC. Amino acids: CASSRSGSYEQYL.

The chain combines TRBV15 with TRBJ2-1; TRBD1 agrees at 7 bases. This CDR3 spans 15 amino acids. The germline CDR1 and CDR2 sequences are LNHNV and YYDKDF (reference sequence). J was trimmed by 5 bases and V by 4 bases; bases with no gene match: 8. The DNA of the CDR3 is TGTGCCACCAGCAACAGACAGGGAAGTCACAATGAGCAGTTCTTC. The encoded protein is CATSNRQGSHNEQFF.

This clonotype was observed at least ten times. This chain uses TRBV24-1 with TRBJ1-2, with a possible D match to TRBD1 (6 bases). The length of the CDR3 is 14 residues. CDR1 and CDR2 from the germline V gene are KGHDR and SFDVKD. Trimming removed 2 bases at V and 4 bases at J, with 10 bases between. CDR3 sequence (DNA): TGTGCCACCAGTGATTCGACAGGCCCCTATGGCTACACCTTC. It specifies CATSDSTGPYGYTF.

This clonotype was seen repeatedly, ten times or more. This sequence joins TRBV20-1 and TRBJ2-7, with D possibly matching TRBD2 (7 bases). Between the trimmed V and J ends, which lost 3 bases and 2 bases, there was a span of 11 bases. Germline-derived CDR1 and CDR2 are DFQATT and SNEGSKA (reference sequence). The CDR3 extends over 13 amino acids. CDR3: CSASGGPPYEQYF. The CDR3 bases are TGCAGTGCTAGCGGGGGGCCTCCCTACGAGCAGTACTTC.

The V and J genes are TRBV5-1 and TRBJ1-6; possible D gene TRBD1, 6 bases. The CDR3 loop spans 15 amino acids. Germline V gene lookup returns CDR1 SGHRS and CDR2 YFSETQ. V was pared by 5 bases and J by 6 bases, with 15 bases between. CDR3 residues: CASREKDSRNSPLHF. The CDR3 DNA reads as TGCGCCAGCAGAGAAAAGGACAGTCGTAATTCACCCCTCCACTTT.

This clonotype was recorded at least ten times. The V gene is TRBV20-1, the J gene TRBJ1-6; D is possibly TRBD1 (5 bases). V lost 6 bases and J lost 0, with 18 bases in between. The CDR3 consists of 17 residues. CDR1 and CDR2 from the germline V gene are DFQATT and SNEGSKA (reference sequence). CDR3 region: CSAISGLQSSYNSPLHF. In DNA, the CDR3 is TGCAGTGCCATTTCAGGGTTGCAGAGCTCCTATAATTCACCCCTCCACTTT.

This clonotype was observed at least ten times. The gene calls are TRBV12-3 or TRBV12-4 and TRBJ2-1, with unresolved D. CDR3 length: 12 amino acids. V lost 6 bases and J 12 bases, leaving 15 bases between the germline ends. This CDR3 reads CASSPTALVQFF. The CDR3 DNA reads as TGTGCCAGCAGCCCAACCGCGTTGGTGCAGTTCTTC.

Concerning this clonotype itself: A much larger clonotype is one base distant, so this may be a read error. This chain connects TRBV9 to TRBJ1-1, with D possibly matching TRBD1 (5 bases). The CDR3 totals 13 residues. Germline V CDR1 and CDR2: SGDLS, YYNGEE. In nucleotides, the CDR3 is TGTGCCAGCAGCGTAGGTGTGGGGACTGGAGCTTTCTTT. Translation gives CASSVGVGTGAFF.

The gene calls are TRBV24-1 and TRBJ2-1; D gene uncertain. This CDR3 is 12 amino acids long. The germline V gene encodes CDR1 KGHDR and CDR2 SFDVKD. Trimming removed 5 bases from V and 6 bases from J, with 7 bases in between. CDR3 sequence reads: CATSVVGNEQFF. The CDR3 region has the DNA TGTGCCACCAGTGTCGTAGGCAATGAGCAGTTCTTC.

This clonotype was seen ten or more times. CDR3 bases: TGCGCCAGCAGCTTGGTGGCGGGGGCCCGCACAGATACGCAGTATTTT. It codes for CASSLVAGARTDTQYF. The gene calls are TRBV5-1 and TRBJ2-3, with D tentatively TRBD2 (7 bases). Germline V gene data show CDR1 as SGHRS and CDR2 as YFSETQ. The CDR3 is 16 amino acids. V lost 0 bases, J lost 1 base, and 12 bases lay in between.

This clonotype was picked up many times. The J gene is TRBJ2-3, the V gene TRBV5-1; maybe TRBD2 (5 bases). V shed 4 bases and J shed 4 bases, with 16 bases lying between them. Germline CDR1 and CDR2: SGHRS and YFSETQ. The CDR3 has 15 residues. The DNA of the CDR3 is TGCGCCAGCAGCCTCGCCCCTATAGCGTCAGATACGCAGTATTTT. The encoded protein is CASSLAPIASDTQYF.

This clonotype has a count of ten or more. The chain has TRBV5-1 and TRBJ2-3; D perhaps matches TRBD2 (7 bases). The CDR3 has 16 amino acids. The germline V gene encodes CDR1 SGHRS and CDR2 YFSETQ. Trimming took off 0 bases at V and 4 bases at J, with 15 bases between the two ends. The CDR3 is CASSLVAGALPDTQYF. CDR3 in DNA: TGCGCCAGCAGCTTGGTGGCGGGGGCCCTGCCAGATACGCAGTATTTT.

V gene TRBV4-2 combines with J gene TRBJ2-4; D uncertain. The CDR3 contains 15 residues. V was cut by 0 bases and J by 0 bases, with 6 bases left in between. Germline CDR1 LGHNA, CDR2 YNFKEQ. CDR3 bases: TGTGCCAGCAGCCAAGATAGAGGAGCCAAAAACATTCAGTACTTC. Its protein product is CASSQDRGAKNIQYF.

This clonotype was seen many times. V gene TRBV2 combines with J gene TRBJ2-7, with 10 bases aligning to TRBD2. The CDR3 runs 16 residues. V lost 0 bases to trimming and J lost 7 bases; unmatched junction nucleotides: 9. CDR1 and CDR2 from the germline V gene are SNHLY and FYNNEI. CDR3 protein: CASSEASPGLAREQYF. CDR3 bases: TGTGCCAGCAGTGAAGCGTCGCCGGGACTAGCGAGGGAGCAGTACTTC.

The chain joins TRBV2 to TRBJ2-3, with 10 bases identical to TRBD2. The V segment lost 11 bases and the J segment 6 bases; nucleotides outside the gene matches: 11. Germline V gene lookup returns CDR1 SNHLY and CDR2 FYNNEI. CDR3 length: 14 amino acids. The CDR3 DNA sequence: TGTGCCTACCCAAGCGGGGGGGCGTCTGATACGCAGTATTTT. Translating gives CAYPSGGASDTQYF.

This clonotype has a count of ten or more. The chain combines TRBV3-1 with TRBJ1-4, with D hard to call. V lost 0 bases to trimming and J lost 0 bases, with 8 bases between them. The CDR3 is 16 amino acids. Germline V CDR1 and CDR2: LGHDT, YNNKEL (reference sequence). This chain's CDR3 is CASSQDLATTNEKLFF. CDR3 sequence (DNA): TGTGCCAGCAGCCAAGATCTTGCAACAACTAATGAAAAACTGTTTTTT. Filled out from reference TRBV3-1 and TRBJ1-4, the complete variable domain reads DTAVSQTPKYLVTQMGNDKSIKCEQNLGHDTMYWYKQDSKKFLKIMFSYNNKELIINETVPNRFSPKSPDKAHLNLHINSLELGDSAVYFCASSQDLATTNEKLFFGSGTQLSVL.

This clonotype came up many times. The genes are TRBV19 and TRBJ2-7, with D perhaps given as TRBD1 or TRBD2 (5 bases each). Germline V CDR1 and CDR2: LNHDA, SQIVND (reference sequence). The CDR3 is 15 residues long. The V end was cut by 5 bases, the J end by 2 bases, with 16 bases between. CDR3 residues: CASSPTGRNTYEQYF. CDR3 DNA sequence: TGTGCCAGTAGTCCTACGGGACGAAATACCTACGAGCAGTACTTC.

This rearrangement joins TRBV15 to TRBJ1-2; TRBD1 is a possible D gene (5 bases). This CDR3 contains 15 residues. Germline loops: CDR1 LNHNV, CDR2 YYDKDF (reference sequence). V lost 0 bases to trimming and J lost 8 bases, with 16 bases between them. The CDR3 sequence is CATSRDWEGTSGYTF. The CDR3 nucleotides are TGTGCCACCAGCAGAGATTGGGAGGGGACGAGCGGCTACACCTTC.

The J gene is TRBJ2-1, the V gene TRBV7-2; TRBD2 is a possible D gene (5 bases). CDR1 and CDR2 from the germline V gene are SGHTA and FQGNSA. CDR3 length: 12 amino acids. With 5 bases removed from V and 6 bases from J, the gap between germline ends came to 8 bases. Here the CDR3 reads CASSPGVNEQFF. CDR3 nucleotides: TGTGCCAGCAGCCCCGGGGTCAATGAGCAGTTCTTC.